A selection of T cell receptor beta chains follows, all from one sample in a study of T cells after yellow fever vaccination. TCRdb re-derived calls from the 5' RACE reads in MiXCR, one entry per CDR3 protein. The data hold approximately 550,000 distinct CDR3 sequences, with 15% to 20% observed a single time. Specimen: PBMCs, collected 15 days after the yellow fever booster vaccination. Every receptor here comes from a man aged 25 to 45 who received the YFV17D yellow fever vaccine. CDR3s include the opening cysteine and the closing phenylalanine or tryptophan. Fields, in order: clone size, J gene, D gene, V gene, CDR3 protein, CDR3 DNA. The D gene is left open where the match is weak. Only some rows state a clone size, as once, few, many or a class for expanded clones.

. | TRBJ2-7 | . | TRBV3-1 | CASSQDTGVEQYF | TGTGCCAGCAGCCAAGATACGGGGGTCGAGCAGTACTTC
few | TRBJ2-7 | . | TRBV12-3/TRBV12-4 | CASSYRAGGKYEQYF | TGTGCCAGCAGTTACCGCGCTGGGGGGAAATACGAGCAGTACTTC
. | TRBJ2-2 | . | TRBV20-1 | CSATNQANTGELFF | TGCAGTGCTACAAACCAAGCGAACACCGGGGAGCTGTTTTTT
. | TRBJ2-1 | . | TRBV7-8 | CASSLGVLTGNEQFF | TGTGCCAGCAGCTTAGGGGTACTTACGGGCAATGAGCAGTTCTTC
. | TRBJ2-1 | . | TRBV29-1 | CSVEVRLAYNEQFF | TGCAGCGTTGAAGTTAGACTAGCCTACAATGAGCAGTTCTTC
few | TRBJ2-1 | . | TRBV4-2 | CASSRGGAGNEQFF | TGTGCCAGCAGCCGGGGCGGAGCAGGAAATGAGCAGTTCTTC
. | TRBJ2-1 | . | TRBV7-2 | CASSLAANEQFF | TGTGCCAGCAGCTTAGCCGCCAATGAGCAGTTCTTC
. | TRBJ1-5 | TRBD1 | TRBV25-1 | CASGGTGGAGQPQHF | TGTGCCAGCGGCGGGACAGGGGGCGCGGGTCAGCCCCAGCATTTT
. | TRBJ2-7 | . | TRBV29-1 | CSAQTGPSSYEQYF | TGCAGCGCCCAAACCGGACCAAGCTCCTACGAGCAGTACTTC
. | TRBJ2-7 | . | TRBV28 | CASSSPSGGVGEQYF | TGTGCCAGCAGCTCCCCTTCCGGAGGGGTAGGCGAGCAGTACTTC
. | TRBJ2-4 | . | TRBV7-2 | CASSTGAKNIQYF | TGTGCCAGCAGCACCGGAGCCAAAAACATTCAGTACTTC
. | TRBJ2-3 | . | TRBV11-2 | CASSLGTLRTDTQYF | TGTGCCAGCAGCTTAGGGACTCTGCGCACAGATACGCAGTATTTT
. | TRBJ1-5 | . | TRBV28 | CASSLGLPQHF | TGTGCCAGCAGTTTAGGACTGCCCCAGCATTTT
few | TRBJ2-1 | . | TRBV12-3/TRBV12-4 | CASTLRVNEQFF | TGTGCCAGCACCCTCAGGGTTAATGAGCAGTTCTTC
. | TRBJ2-7 | TRBD2 | TRBV4-2 | CASSQGTGGPPYEQYF | TGTGCCAGCAGCCAAGGAACGGGAGGGCCTCCCTACGAGCAGTACTTC
once | TRBJ2-1 | . | TRBV3-1 | CASSHANGGEQFF | TGTGCCAGCAGCCACGCAAATGGTGGTGAGCAGTTCTTC
. | TRBJ2-5 | TRBD1 | TRBV5-1 | CASSLEGAKTQYF | TGCGCCAGCAGCTTGGAGGGGGCCAAGACCCAGTACTTC
. | TRBJ2-7 | . | TRBV10-2 | CASSESAGPYTEQYF | TGCGCCAGCAGTGAGTCCGCTGGGCCCTATACTGAGCAGTACTTC
few | TRBJ1-2 | . | TRBV6-1 | CASSQRPDYGYTF | TGTGCCAGCAGTCAGAGACCGGACTATGGCTACACCTTC
. | TRBJ2-5 | . | TRBV10-3 | CATGVTTQETQYF | TGTGCCACCGGAGTGACAACCCAAGAGACCCAGTACTTC
once | TRBJ2-1 | . | TRBV15 | CATSRDPVSSYNEQFF | TGTGCCACCAGCAGAGATCCTGTTAGCTCCTACAATGAGCAGTTCTTC
few | TRBJ2-3 | . | TRBV10-3 | CAISESTGGSDTQYF | TGTGCCATCAGTGAGTCGACCGGGGGCTCAGATACGCAGTATTTT
. | TRBJ2-1 | . | TRBV9 | CANSVVVAAYNEQFF | TGTGCCAACAGCGTAGTAGTAGCGGCCTACAATGAGCAGTTCTTC
. | TRBJ2-3 | . | TRBV7-9 | CASSLGLAWATDTQYF | TGTGCCAGCAGCTTAGGTCTAGCTTGGGCTACAGATACGCAGTATTTT
. | TRBJ2-7 | TRBD1 | TRBV3-1 | CASSKEVTGTAPYEQYF | TGTGCCAGCAGCAAAGAGGTCACCGGGACAGCTCCCTACGAGCAGTACTTC
few | TRBJ2-7 | . | TRBV19 | CASGRDSSSEQYF | TGTGCCAGTGGCCGGGACTCCTCAAGTGAGCAGTACTTC
. | TRBJ1-2 | . | TRBV29-1 | CSVLKYGYTF | TGCAGCGTTTTGAAATATGGCTACACCTTC
many | TRBJ2-7 | . | TRBV28 | CASSLPGYEQYF | TGTGCCAGCAGCCTCCCAGGCTACGAGCAGTACTTC
. | TRBJ2-2 | TRBD2 | TRBV7-2 | CASSISGRWPGELFF | TGTGCCAGCAGTATTAGCGGGAGGTGGCCCGGGGAGCTGTTTTTT
few | TRBJ2-3 | . | TRBV20-1 | CRSLLGADTQYF | TGCAGATCTCTACTGGGGGCAGATACGCAGTATTTT
many | TRBJ2-3 | TRBD2 | TRBV30 | CAWSKGGRKSTDTQYF | TGTGCCTGGAGTAAGGGCGGGAGGAAGAGCACAGATACGCAGTATTTT
. | TRBJ2-6 | . | TRBV5-6 | CASSFSPLGFSGANVLTF | TGTGCCAGCAGCTTTAGCCCCCTCGGATTCTCTGGGGCCAACGTCCTGACTTTC
. | TRBJ2-7 | . | TRBV4-3 | CASSRGLREPPYEQYF | TGCGCCAGCAGCCGGGGACTTCGGGAGCCGCCTTACGAGCAGTACTTC
. | TRBJ2-1 | . | TRBV5-1 | CASSFLGPRINEQFF | TGCGCCAGCAGCTTCCTAGGCCCGCGTATCAATGAGCAGTTCTTC
. | TRBJ2-7 | TRBD1 | TRBV12-3/TRBV12-4 | CASSTAGTGAYEQYF | TGTGCCAGCAGCACGGCCGGGACAGGGGCTTACGAGCAGTACTTC
few | TRBJ2-5 | . | TRBV4-3 | CASSQEYRRETQYF | TGCGCCAGCAGCCAAGAGTACAGGCGGGAGACCCAGTACTTC
few | TRBJ2-3 | TRBD1 | TRBV29-1 | CSVQTGEDTQYF | TGCAGCGTTCAGACAGGGGAGGATACGCAGTATTTT
. | TRBJ1-1 | TRBD1 | TRBV12-3/TRBV12-4 | CASTMTGWAFF | TGTGCCAGCACTATGACAGGGTGGGCTTTCTTT
. | TRBJ2-2 | TRBD2 | TRBV12-3/TRBV12-4 | CASSHGTSGTGELFF | TGTGCCAGCAGTCACGGGACTAGCGGCACCGGGGAGCTGTTTTTT
. | TRBJ2-7 | TRBD2 | TRBV20-1 | CSARDYMATSGSISYEQYF | TGCAGTGCTAGAGACTATATGGCAACTAGCGGGAGTATTTCCTACGAGCAGTACTTC
many | TRBJ1-1 | . | TRBV7-2 | CASSSAGSLEAFF | TGTGCCAGCAGCTCCGCGGGATCCCTTGAAGCTTTCTTT
. | TRBJ2-5 | . | TRBV6-2/TRBV6-3 | CATSKGGQETQYF | TGTGCCACCTCGAAGGGAGGCCAAGAGACCCAGTACTTC
. | TRBJ1-2 | . | TRBV4-3 | CASSQGAGWSYGYTF | TGCGCCAGCAGCCAAGGGGCAGGGTGGAGTTATGGCTACACCTTC
. | TRBJ2-7 | TRBD2 | TRBV7-9 | CASSLVAGYEQYF | TGTGCCAGCAGTTTAGTAGCGGGATACGAGCAGTACTTC
. | TRBJ2-7 | TRBD2 | TRBV6-1 | CASSEVGGEYF | TGTGCCAGCAGTGAAGTGGGAGGGGAGTACTTC